These 3 T cell receptor beta chains came from one sample sequenced in a study of PD-1 blockade in classical Hodgkin lymphoma. Every patient had relapsed following autologous stem cell transplantation, and cohorts differed in brentuximab vedotin exposure. Libraries were prepared by immunoSEQ multiplex PCR; TCRdb keeps only in-frame clonotypes and omits some of them. This repertoire shows about 25,000 clones, roughly three quarters found once; its top ten account for approximately 3.6%. Material: peripheral blood mononuclear cells (PBMCs), obtained at baseline. The receptors originated from a human donor with classical Hodgkin lymphoma.

This clone turned up a few times. The J gene is TRBJ2-1, the V gene TRBV11-2; 8 nucleotides align to TRBD2. CDR1 is SGHAT, CDR2 FQNNGV, per germline. This CDR3 comprises 16 residues. Trimming took 3 bases from V and 12 from J; bases not matched to a gene: 16. CDR3 DNA sequence: TGTGCCAGCAGCTTGGACTTTAGGGCGGGGGGCGGAGGGCAGTTCTTC. Translating it yields CASSLDFRAGGGGQFF.

This chain links TRBV18 with TRBJ1-6, with D unclear. The V end lost 3 bases, the J end lost 7 bases, and 4 bases lay between the germline ends. This CDR3 region has 12 residues. Germline-derived CDR1 and CDR2 are KGHSH and LQKENI. Here the CDR3 reads CASSPENSPLHF. DNA for the CDR3: TGTGCCAGCTCACCGGAAAATTCACCCCTCCACTTT.

V usage is TRBV4-1 and J usage is TRBJ1-2, with D uncertain. V lost 0 bases and J lost 5, with 10 bases in between. CDR1 is MGHRA, CDR2 YSYEKL, per germline. This CDR3 is 14 amino acids long. This CDR3 is CASSQDPAAYGYTF. The DNA of the CDR3 is TGCGCCAGCAGCCAAGATCCCGCCGCGTATGGCTACACCTTC.